This T cell receptor (beta chain) was sequenced during a study of T cell responses to AZD1222 COVID-19 vaccine. Study observations and caveats: CD4 TCRs linked to vaccination spanned spike, dominating at 160-218 and 743-854.

As regards this clone: The antigen remains undetermined.

CDR1 and CDR2 (germline): SGHTA, FQGNSA. The CDR3 has 11 amino acids. V lost 4 bases and J 14 bases, leaving 9 bases between the germline ends. TCRdb's table, derived via immunoSEQ multiplex PCR, lists solely in-frame clones and lacks some. The sample carries 90,000 to 130,000 clones, about 86% recorded once. The chain combines TRBV7-2 with TRBJ1-6; no firm D call. The receptor was derived from an adult in good health. The sequences come from peripheral blood, collected on day 0 of AZD1222 vaccination. The CDR3 coding sequence is TGTGCCAGCAGCTCCGTTGGCGCCCTCCACTTT. Protein product: CASSSVGALHF.